These T cell receptor beta chains were read from a single sample in a study of cytomegalovirus exposure and HLA in healthy donors. Assay: immunoSEQ multiplex PCR; the TCRdb copy retains only in-frame clones and omits some. The sample lists more than 110,000 clones; roughly 78% were seen once. The sequenced material came from PBMCs. The receptors were sampled from a man in his thirties or forties in good health and CMV-seronegative. The CDR3 runs from the conserved cysteine through the conserved F or W. The order of the fields is clone size, V gene, J gene, D gene, CDR3 protein, CDR3 DNA. D genes are given only for firm matches. Not all rows give a size; the values are once, few, many and, for expanded clones, a class.

.	TRBV6-4	TRBJ1-2	.	CASSAGISYGYTF	TGTGCCAGCAGTGCGGGGATCAGCTATGGCTACACCTTC
.	TRBV27	TRBJ1-5	TRBD1	CASSRDRNQPQHF	TGTGCCAGCAGTAGGGACAGAAATCAGCCCCAGCATTTT
once	TRBV5-1	TRBJ1-2	TRBD1	CASSLSGRGLKDGYTF	TGCGCCAGCAGCTTGTCGGGCAGGGGGCTGAAAGATGGCTACACCTTC
.	TRBV6-5	TRBJ1-6	TRBD1	CASRRSGQGNLNLHF	TGTGCCAGCAGGAGATCGGGACAGGGAAATCTTAACCTCCACTTT
.	TRBV15	TRBJ2-1	TRBD2	CATSRLGSGYYNEQFF	TGTGCCACCAGCAGATTGGGTAGCGGGTACTACAATGAGCAGTTCTTC
.	TRBV9	TRBJ2-3	.	CASSVGEDTQYF	TGTGCCAGCAGCGTAGGAGAAGATACGCAGTATTTT
.	TRBV6-5	TRBJ2-5	TRBD1	CASSPGQGGAETQYF	TGTGCCAGCAGTCCAGGACAGGGGGGAGCAGAGACCCAGTACTTC
.	TRBV2	TRBJ1-2	.	CASSPRTVRSGYTF	TGTGCCAGCAGTCCTCGGACAGTTAGGTCTGGCTACACCTTC
.	TRBV11-3	TRBJ2-7	.	CASSSSSYEQYF	TGTGCCAGCAGCTCCTCCTCCTACGAGCAGTACTTC
.	TRBV7-9	TRBJ1-5	.	CASSLGSGRNQPQHF	TGTGCCAGCAGCTTAGGGTCGGGTAGGAATCAGCCCCAGCATTTT
.	TRBV5-1	TRBJ1-4	.	CASSLGVMGGEKLFF	TGCGCCAGCAGCCTCGGAGTTATGGGAGGTGAAAAACTGTTTTTT
once	TRBV6-5	TRBJ2-2	TRBD1	CASSLTGTGTGELFF	TGTGCCAGCAGTTTAACCGGGACAGGCACCGGGGAGCTGTTTTTT
.	TRBV6-1	TRBJ2-5	TRBD1	CASNENYATGGSQETQYF	TGTGCCAGCAATGAGAACTACGCCACAGGGGGCTCCCAAGAGACCCAGTACTTC
.	TRBV5-1	TRBJ1-5	.	CASSRFTGGNQPQNF	TGCGCCAGCAGTCGATTTACGGGAGGCAATCAGCCCCAGAATTTT
few	TRBV4-1	TRBJ2-7	.	CASSLMDLRYEQYF	TGCGCCAGCAGCCTTATGGACTTACGCTACGAGCAGTACTTC
.	TRBV5-1	TRBJ1-2	.	CASRGGSYGYTF	TGCGCCAGCAGGGGAGGCTCCTATGGCTACACCTTC
.	TRBV7-6	TRBJ2-1	TRBD2	CASSLAVAGTYNEQFF	TGTGCCAGCAGCTTAGCCGTAGCGGGAACCTACAATGAGCAGTTCTTC
few	TRBV7-9	TRBJ2-3	.	CASSPPYRLASSTDTQYF	TGTGCCAGCAGCCCACCTTATCGACTCGCCTCTAGCACAGATACGCAGTATTTT
.	TRBV28	TRBJ1-5	TRBD1	CASSSDRGDQPQHF	TGTGCCAGCAGTTCGGACAGGGGCGATCAGCCCCAGCATTTT
.	TRBV28	TRBJ1-4	.	CASSHTQGNEKLFF	TGTGCCAGCAGCCATACACAGGGTAATGAAAAACTGTTTTTT
.	TRBV28	TRBJ1-5	TRBD1	CASSSGQAIQPQHF	TGTGCCAGCAGTTCGGGACAGGCCATTCAGCCCCAGCATTTT
once	TRBV11-2	TRBJ1-5	.	CASSLAGNSNQPQHF	TGTGCCAGCAGCTTAGCGGGGAATAGCAATCAGCCCCAGCATTTT
.	TRBV29-1	TRBJ2-3	.	CSVDAAQRDTQYF	TGCAGCGTTGACGCAGCCCAGAGGGATACGCAGTATTTT
.	TRBV19	TRBJ2-2	.	CASSIGRPDGELFF	TGTGCCAGTAGTATAGGGCGGCCTGACGGGGAGCTGTTTTTT
.	TRBV6-6	TRBJ2-5	.	CASSYSLETQYF	TGTGCCAGCAGTTACTCCCTAGAGACCCAGTACTTC
once	TRBV7-9	TRBJ2-5	.	CASILGWDSPSETQYF	TGTGCCAGCATCCTAGGCTGGGACTCTCCGAGCGAGACCCAGTACTTC
.	TRBV25-1	TRBJ2-7	TRBD1	CASSDWAGTGNEQYF	TGTGCCAGCAGTGATTGGGCGGGGACAGGGAACGAGCAGTACTTC
once	TRBV6-1	TRBJ1-1	.	CASTRLGGGGEAFF	TGTGCCAGCACCCGATTGGGGGGAGGGGGGGAAGCTTTCTTT
.	TRBV27	TRBJ1-5	.	CASSLGQGTSRQPQHF	TGTGCCAGCAGTTTAGGCCAGGGGACCTCAAGGCAGCCCCAGCATTTT
.	TRBV5-1	TRBJ2-2	TRBD1	CASRAGTGGFDGELFF	TGCGCCAGCAGGGCCGGGACAGGGGGCTTTGACGGGGAGCTGTTTTTT
.	TRBV6-5	TRBJ2-1	TRBD2	CASSYWAGGPGNEQFF	TGTGCCAGCAGTTACTGGGCGGGAGGGCCTGGTAATGAGCAGTTCTTC
.	TRBV30	TRBJ2-7	.	CAWTTGGNEQYF	TGTGCCTGGACCACCGGGGGAAACGAGCAGTACTTC
.	TRBV25-1	TRBJ1-2	TRBD1	CASSRPGQAYGYPF	TGTGCCAGCAGTAGACCGGGACAGGCCTATGGCTACCCCTTC
.	TRBV6-5	TRBJ2-7	TRBD2	CASSYRGGSYEQYF	TGTGCCAGCAGTTACAGGGGAGGGTCCTACGAGCAGTACTTC
.	TRBV6-1	TRBJ1-2	TRBD1	CASRPGTDLHYGYTF	TGTGCCAGCAGACCCGGGACAGACCTTCACTATGGCTACACCTTC
.	TRBV30	TRBJ2-7	.	CAWSQGRGSYEQYF	TGTGCCTGGAGCCAGGGCAGGGGCTCCTACGAGCAGTACTTC
few	TRBV6-5	TRBJ1-2	.	CASSDNNYGYTF	TGTGCCAGCAGTGACAATAACTATGGCTACACCTTC
.	TRBV10-1	TRBJ2-1	TRBD2	CASSESGTSGRSYNEQFF	TGCGCCAGCAGTGAGTCCGGGACTAGCGGGAGGTCCTACAATGAGCAGTTCTTC
.	TRBV5-1	TRBJ2-1	.	CASRQGGINEQFF	TGCGCCAGCAGACAGGGTGGTATTAATGAGCAGTTCTTC
.	TRBV28	TRBJ2-6	.	CASSSSRTATGANVLTF	TGTGCCAGCAGTTCTTCACGGACAGCTACTGGGGCCAACGTCCTGACTTTC
.	TRBV9	TRBJ2-5	.	CASSVGVWGGETQYF	TGTGCCAGCAGCGTAGGGGTCTGGGGCGGAGAGACCCAGTACTTC
.	TRBV10-2	TRBJ1-5	TRBD1	CASSESGTGLQPQHF	TGCGCCAGCAGTGAGTCAGGGACAGGGCTCCAGCCCCAGCATTTT
few	TRBV6-1	TRBJ1-1	.	CASSEAGRANTEAFF	TGTGCCAGCAGTGAAGCAGGGCGGGCGAACACTGAAGCTTTCTTT
.	TRBV6-5	TRBJ2-3	.	CASSYSPGVTDTQYF	TGTGCCAGCAGTTACTCTCCGGGAGTCACAGATACGCAGTATTTT
few	TRBV4-1	TRBJ1-1	.	CASSPRYNRNTEAFF	TGCGCCAGCAGCCCGCGGTATAATCGGAACACTGAAGCTTTCTTT
few	TRBV6-1	TRBJ2-7	TRBD1	CASSASWTGEREQYF	TGTGCCAGCAGCGCTTCGTGGACAGGGGAGCGCGAGCAGTACTTC
.	TRBV19	TRBJ2-1	.	CASSLTPGTRNEQFF	TGTGCCAGTAGTCTCACGCCGGGCACTAGGAATGAGCAGTTCTTC
.	TRBV2	TRBJ2-3	TRBD2	CASSELGSSGGTDTQYF	TGTGCCAGCAGTGAATTAGGGTCTAGCGGGGGCACAGATACGCAGTATTTT
.	TRBV5-1	TRBJ1-2	TRBD1	CASSLVRTGAVLDYGYTF	TGCGCCAGCAGCTTGGTAAGGACAGGAGCGGTGTTAGACTATGGCTACACCTTC
few	TRBV5-1	TRBJ1-1	.	CASSGGRPNEAFF	TGCGCCAGCAGCGGCGGGCGCCCGAATGAAGCTTTCTTT